This TCR beta chain originates from a study of blood T cell repertoires in COVID-19. About the research overall: Both acute and convalescent COVID-19 samples were obtained from the United States, Italy and Spain. The cDNA or gDNA used as material had been derived from T cells, B-cell-depleted T cells, or PBMCs.

Germline V lookup: CDR1 LNHDA, CDR2 SQIVND (reference sequence). With 6 bases removed from V and 12 bases from J, the gap between germline ends came to 23 bases. The CDR3 consists of 15 residues. This table comes from immunoSEQ multiplex PCR, and its TCRdb copy is limited to in-frame clones, with some not included. The sample contains some 54,000 clones, about nine tenths of which appear only once. The TCR originated in a man in his 60s with acute or convalescent COVID-19. The sample consisted of peripheral blood. The V gene is TRBV19, the J gene TRBJ1-4; the D gene is possibly TRBD1 (5 bases). CDR3 bases: TGTGCCAGTAGCCCGGTTTCCGACAGCCTTGGGGAACTGTTTTTT. Encoded protein: CASSPVSDSLGELFF.